A selection of T cell receptor beta chains follows, all from one sample in a study of Graves' ophthalmopathy and Graves' hyperthyroidism. TCRdb ran MiXCR on the multiplex PCR reads and lists one entry per CDR3 protein. The sample includes about 420,000 distinct CDR3 sequences, more than 20% seen only once; the top ten take under 3%. The sample was peripheral blood. The receptors stem from a woman aged 18 to 35 with stable Graves' hyperthyroidism. CDR3s include the opening cysteine and the closing phenylalanine or tryptophan. A D gene is named only where the DNA matches it firmly. Clone size, where shown, is once, few, many, or a class for clones that have expanded.

V gene	J gene	D gene	clone size	CDR3 protein	CDR3 DNA
TRBV20-1	TRBJ2-5	TRBD1	many	CSARVGSLGQGMGETQYF	TGCAGTGCTAGAGTTGGTTCCTTGGGACAGGGGATGGGGGAGACCCAGTACTTC
TRBV12-3/TRBV12-4	TRBJ1-6	NA	few	CASRPRGDSALHF	TGTGCCAGCAGACCCCGGGGGGATAGTGCCCTCCACTTT
TRBV20-1	TRBJ2-7	TRBD2	many	CSASGTNSYEQYF	TGCAGTGCTAGTGGGACTAATTCCTACGAGCAGTACTTC
TRBV7-2	TRBJ2-7	NA	many	CASSITYEQYF	TGTGCCAGCAGCATTACCTACGAGCAGTACTTC
TRBV7-9	TRBJ1-6	NA	many	CASTRGREPSPLHF	TGTGCCAGCACACGGGGCAGGGAGCCTTCACCCCTCCACTTT
TRBV11-1	TRBJ2-5	NA	many	CASSLGIRETQYF	TGTGCCAGCAGCCTCGGGATTCGGGAGACCCAGTACTTC
TRBV29-1	TRBJ1-2	NA	NA	CSVEVRGTTGGYTF	TGCAGCGTTGAAGTACGTGGGACTACGGGTGGCTACACCTTC
TRBV29-1	TRBJ2-7	TRBD2	many	CSVGIAGGEQYF	TGCAGCGTTGGAATAGCGGGAGGCGAGCAGTACTTC
TRBV29-1	TRBJ2-7	TRBD1	few	CSVEVTGPTYEQYF	TGCAGCGTTGAAGTGACAGGGCCCACCTACGAGCAGTACTTC
TRBV5-1	TRBJ2-5	TRBD1	NA	CVSSLGTAETQYF	TGCGTCAGCAGCTTGGGGACAGCGGAGACCCAGTACTTC
TRBV6-1	TRBJ1-5	NA	NA	CASSEWMDQPQHF	TGTGCCAGCAGTGAATGGATGGATCAGCCCCAGCATTTT
TRBV5-1	TRBJ2-5	TRBD2	NA	CASSLETSGSEGWNF	TGCGCCAGCAGCTTGGAGACTAGCGGGAGTGAAGGTTGGAACTTC
TRBV30	TRBJ2-7	NA	many	CAWSARGLSSYEQYF	TGTGCCTGGAGTGCTAGGGGCCTGAGCTCCTACGAGCAGTACTTC
TRBV6-2/TRBV6-3	TRBJ2-5	TRBD1	NA	CASSYSTGGEETQYF	TGTGCCAGCAGTTACTCCACAGGGGGCGAAGAGACCCAGTACTTC
TRBV5-1	TRBJ1-1	NA	NA	CASSETGTTEAFF	TGCGCCAGCAGCGAAACAGGGACCACTGAAGCTTTCTTT
TRBV20-1	TRBJ1-5	NA	few	CSATTGQFNQPQHF	TGCAGTGCTACCACAGGACAGTTCAATCAGCCCCAGCATTTT
TRBV11-2	TRBJ2-5	TRBD2	NA	CASSLVGTGRLAGDRETQYF	TGTGCCAGCAGCTTAGTGGGGACAGGTCGACTAGCGGGAGATCGAGAGACCCAGTACTTC
TRBV11-1	TRBJ2-2	NA	many	CASSSRNRVHYTGELFF	TGTGCCAGCAGCTCTAGAAACAGGGTCCATTACACCGGGGAGCTGTTTTTT
TRBV18	TRBJ2-5	NA	NA	CASSPRLMGPLTQYF	TGTGCCAGCTCACCACGACTAATGGGCCCCTTGACCCAGTACTTC
TRBV20-1	TRBJ2-5	NA	many	CSARDAAGQETQYF	TGCAGTGCTAGAGATGCGGCAGGTCAAGAGACCCAGTACTTC
TRBV4-3	TRBJ2-7	TRBD1	many	CASSHSGTDDEQYF	TGCGCCAGCAGCCATTCCGGGACAGACGACGAGCAGTACTTC
TRBV5-5	TRBJ1-5	NA	many	CASSPEQVSYQPQHF	TGTGCCAGCAGCCCTGAACAGGTTAGCTATCAGCCCCAGCATTTT
TRBV27	TRBJ1-2	NA	many	CASSSLQATYGYTF	TGTGCCAGCAGTTCCCTCCAGGCGACCTATGGCTACACCTTC
TRBV10-3	TRBJ1-1	TRBD1	NA	CAMGTGGTEAFF	TGTGCCATGGGGACAGGGGGGACTGAAGCTTTCTTT
TRBV4-2	TRBJ2-1	TRBD2	NA	CASSQEWTSGIWQFF	TGTGCTAGCAGCCAAGAGTGGACTAGCGGGATCTGGCAGTTCTTC
TRBV6-1	TRBJ2-7	NA	NA	CSSAGPYEQYF	TGTTCCAGCGCGGGGCCCTACGAGCAGTACTTC
TRBV12-3/TRBV12-4	TRBJ1-2	NA	many	CASRVNYGYTF	TGTGCCAGCAGGGTGAACTATGGCTACACCTTC
TRBV28	TRBJ2-7	TRBD2	many	CASSPAVSGRIYEQYF	TGTGCCAGCAGCCCTGCTGTTAGCGGGAGGATTTACGAGCAGTACTTC
TRBV19	TRBJ2-7	TRBD1	many	CASSIYPGQSSYEQYF	TGTGCCAGTAGTATATATCCGGGACAGAGCTCCTACGAGCAGTACTTC
TRBV15	TRBJ1-2	NA	NA	CATSRESGRVYGYTF	TGTGCCACCAGCAGAGAATCGGGCAGGGTATATGGCTACACCTTC
TRBV20-1	TRBJ1-6	NA	many	CSAREERGGRSPLHF	TGCAGTGCTAGAGAGGAGAGGGGGGGCAGGTCACCCCTCCACTTT
TRBV10-3	TRBJ2-7	TRBD1	many	CAISDGTGAYEQYF	TGTGCCATCAGTGATGGGACAGGGGCCTACGAGCAGTACTTC
TRBV2	TRBJ1-5	NA	many	CASSEENQPQHF	TGTGCCAGCAGTGAAGAGAATCAGCCCCAGCATTTT
TRBV25-1	TRBJ2-5	NA	many	CASSEPGAQETQYF	TGTGCCAGCAGTGAACCGGGGGCCCAAGAGACCCAGTACTTC
TRBV6-2/TRBV6-3	TRBJ2-7	NA	NA	CASSSSKPTGSYEQYF	TGTGCCAGCAGCTCGTCAAAACCCACAGGCTCCTACGAGCAGTACTTC
TRBV20-1	TRBJ1-2	NA	many	CSAPEGLYGYTF	TGCAGTGCCCCAGAGGGGCTTTATGGCTACACCTTC
TRBV12-3/TRBV12-4	TRBJ2-7	NA	many	CASSLMRAAYEQYF	TGTGCCAGCAGTTTGATGCGGGCGGCATACGAGCAGTACTTC
TRBV10-3	TRBJ2-7	NA	NA	CAIRLMEGTYEQYF	TGTGCCATCAGGCTGATGGAGGGTACCTACGAGCAGTACTTC
TRBV6-5	TRBJ1-1	NA	NA	CASSYSTLSEAFF	TGTGCCAGCAGTTACTCGACTCTGTCTGAAGCTTTCTTT
TRBV7-3	TRBJ1-1	NA	NA	CASSLIGGRRTEAFF	TGTGCCAGCAGCTTAATAGGGGGGCGAAGAACTGAAGCTTTCTTT
TRBV6-8	TRBJ2-7	TRBD2	many	CASQEGPSGPHEQYF	TGTGCCAGCCAGGAGGGGCCTAGCGGGCCCCACGAGCAGTACTTC
TRBV5-1	TRBJ1-1	NA	NA	CASSLTTANTEAFF	TGCGCCAGCAGCTTGACGACGGCAAACACTGAAGCTTTCTTT
TRBV4-1	TRBJ2-2	NA	NA	CASSGFLSWELFF	TGCGCCAGCAGCGGATTCCTTAGTTGGGAGCTGTTTTTT
TRBV2	TRBJ1-1	NA	NA	CASRTQVNTEAFF	TGTGCCAGCAGAACCCAGGTGAACACTGAAGCTTTCTTT
TRBV27	TRBJ1-5	NA	many	CASSPAGTNQPQHF	TGTGCCAGCAGCCCTGCAGGGACCAATCAGCCCCAGCATTTT
TRBV7-2	TRBJ2-5	TRBD2	few	CAISQNRGDGTLYF	TGTGCCATCAGTCAAAATCGGGGGGACGGGACCCTGTACTTC
TRBV7-3	TRBJ2-7	TRBD1	NA	CASSYPAGTGWYEQYF	TGTGCCAGCAGCTACCCGGCCGGGACAGGGTGGTACGAGCAGTACTTC
TRBV6-1	TRBJ1-5	NA	many	CASRDSLRNQPQHF	TGTGCCAGCAGGGACAGTCTGCGCAATCAGCCCCAGCATTTT
TRBV6-5	TRBJ1-1	NA	many	CASRQGPHAEAFF	TGTGCCAGCAGGCAGGGGCCCCACGCTGAAGCTTTCTTT
TRBV7-9	TRBJ1-2	NA	many	CASSLDSYYGYTF	TGTGCCAGCAGCTTAGACAGCTACTATGGCTACACCTTC
TRBV19	TRBJ2-5	NA	NA	CASSIWGGGQETQYF	TGTGCCAGTAGTATCTGGGGAGGCGGTCAAGAGACCCAGTACTTC
TRBV28	TRBJ1-1	TRBD1	many	CASTLGTGGMKNTEAFF	TGTGCCAGCACCCTGGGGACAGGGGGTATGAAGAACACTGAAGCTTTCTTT
TRBV5-1	TRBJ2-5	NA	many	CASSRRDNKGEETQYF	TGCGCCAGCAGCCGCCGGGACAACAAGGGGGAAGAGACCCAGTACTTC
TRBV2	TRBJ1-2	NA	many	CASRTGLANYGYTF	TGTGCCAGCAGGACCGGGTTGGCTAACTATGGCTACACCTTC
TRBV11-2	TRBJ2-3	TRBD2	few	CASSSPGVAGATDTQYF	TGTGCCAGCAGCTCGCCGGGGGTAGCGGGAGCCACAGATACGCAGTATTTT
TRBV18	TRBJ2-7	NA	NA	CASSPPSPPYEQYF	TGTGCCAGCTCACCACCGTCGCCCCCCTACGAGCAGTACTTC
TRBV6-2/TRBV6-3	TRBJ1-5	NA	many	CASMGDGNQPQHF	TGTGCCAGCATGGGGGACGGCAATCAGCCCCAGCATTTT
TRBV10-1	TRBJ2-7	NA	NA	CASSDNGGLNEQYF	TGCGCCAGCAGTGATAACGGGGGGCTGAACGAGCAGTACTTC
TRBV20-1	TRBJ1-1	NA	many	CSARDRLVTEAFF	TGCAGTGCTAGAGACAGGTTGGTCACTGAAGCTTTCTTT
TRBV7-2	TRBJ1-1	NA	many	CASSLGVNIVTEAFF	TGTGCCAGCAGCTTAGGAGTTAACATCGTCACTGAAGCTTTCTTT